These T cell receptor beta chains were read from a single sample in a study of blood T cell repertoires in COVID-19. Here immunoSEQ multiplex PCR was the method, and the copy in TCRdb shows in-frame clones only, minus some. The profile shows some 130,000 clones, 75% to 85% of them singletons. Sequenced: peripheral blood. The receptors derive from an elderly man with acute or convalescent COVID-19. Each CDR3 is given with its conserved first and last residue. A D gene is named only where the DNA matches it firmly. A clone size is listed for some rows: how often the clone was seen (once, few, many), or a class if it is expanded.

j_call d_call clone_size v_call cdr3_aa cdr3_nt
TRBJ2-1 TRBD2 . TRBV18 CASSRVGTASGGEQFF TGTGCCAGCTCAAGAGTCGGGACAGCTAGCGGGGGAGAGCAGTTCTTC
TRBJ2-3 TRBD2 . TRBV5-4 CASSLALAGSTQYF TGTGCCAGCAGCTTGGCACTAGCGGGGTCTACGCAGTATTTT
TRBJ2-7 TRBD1 . TRBV5-5 CASSLLQGAREQYF TGTGCCAGCAGCTTGTTGCAGGGGGCGCGAGAGCAGTACTTC
TRBJ2-5 TRBD1 . TRBV28 CASSLDSGQGETQYF TGTGCCAGCAGTCTCGACTCGGGACAGGGTGAGACCCAGTACTTC
TRBJ1-5 . . TRBV5-6 CASSIGGNQPQHF TGTGCCAGCAGCATCGGGGGCAATCAGCCCCAGCATTTT
TRBJ2-1 TRBD2 . TRBV28 CASSPLAGGKNEQFF TGTGCCAGCAGCCCCCTAGCGGGGGGTAAAAATGAGCAGTTCTTC
TRBJ1-2 . few TRBV7-2 CASSAIGYGYTF TGTGCCAGCAGCGCAATCGGGTATGGCTACACCTTC
TRBJ2-7 TRBD1 once TRBV4-3 CASSQEGDRRYEQYF TGCGCCAGCAGCCAAGAAGGGGACAGGAGGTACGAGCAGTACTTC
TRBJ2-5 TRBD1 . TRBV5-1 CASARRTGGEETQYF TGCGCCAGCGCCCGAAGGACAGGGGGGGAAGAGACCCAGTACTTC
TRBJ2-1 . . TRBV10-3 CALRPGLALREQFF TGTGCCCTCAGACCGGGACTGGCCCTCCGGGAGCAGTTCTTC
TRBJ1-1 . . TRBV5-1 CASSQAVNTEAFF TGCGCCAGCAGCCAGGCCGTGAACACTGAAGCTTTCTTT
TRBJ1-5 . . TRBV19 CASRTAGISNQPQHF TGTGCCAGTAGAACCGCAGGGATAAGCAATCAGCCCCAGCATTTT
TRBJ1-1 . few TRBV5-4 CASRWGGVNTEAFF TGTGCCAGCAGATGGGGGGGGGTGAACACTGAAGCTTTCTTT
TRBJ1-2 . . TRBV27 CASSLQGHYGYTF TGTGCCAGCAGTTTACAGGGGCACTATGGCTACACCTTC
TRBJ1-1 . . TRBV10-3 CAISEGKNTEAFF TGTGCCATCAGTGAGGGCAAGAACACTGAAGCTTTCTTT
TRBJ2-2 TRBD1 . TRBV27 CASSLGTVTAGELFF TGTGCCAGCAGTTTAGGGACAGTTACCGCCGGGGAGCTGTTTTTT
TRBJ1-1 TRBD1 . TRBV7-8 CASSPTGLVAEAFF TGTGCCAGCAGCCCGACAGGGTTGGTCGCTGAAGCTTTCTTT
TRBJ1-2 . . TRBV5-4 CASRWGGAGGYTF TGTGCCAGCAGGTGGGGGGGGGCAGGAGGCTACACCTTC
TRBJ1-1 . few TRBV7-2 CASSPQGLQNTEAFF TGTGCCAGCAGCCCCCAGGGACTTCAGAACACTGAAGCTTTCTTT
TRBJ2-2 . . TRBV6-5 CASSYRARGTGELFF TGTGCCAGCAGTTACAGGGCCCGGGGGACCGGGGAGCTGTTTTTT
TRBJ1-5 TRBD1 . TRBV24-1 CATSYGQGSNQPQHF TGTGCCACCAGTTATGGACAGGGATCTAATCAGCCCCAGCATTTT
TRBJ2-7 . . TRBV21-1 CASSPGGEQYF TGTGCCAGCAGCCCCGGGGGCGAGCAGTACTTC
TRBJ2-7 TRBD1 . TRBV3-1/TRBV3-2 CASSQVTGTEQYF TGTGCCAGCAGCCAAGTGACAGGGACCGAGCAGTACTTC
TRBJ2-7 . . TRBV4-1 CASSQLTAGGTPYEQYF TGCGCCAGCAGCCAACTGACGGCGGGCGGCACCCCCTACGAGCAGTACTTC
TRBJ2-1 TRBD2 . TRBV7-9 CASSLGTSGAFLHKQFF TGTGCCAGCAGCTTAGGGACTAGCGGGGCCTTCCTACATAAGCAGTTCTTC
TRBJ2-5 . . TRBV11-2 CASAEARNTQETQYF TGTGCCAGCGCTGAGGCTAGAAACACACAAGAGACCCAGTACTTC
TRBJ2-5 TRBD1 . TRBV15 CATSRSGTGGWQYF TGTGCCACCAGCAGATCCGGGACAGGGGGATGGCAGTACTTC
TRBJ2-7 TRBD1 . TRBV10-3 CAISGTGGTSSYEQYF TGTGCCATCAGCGGGACAGGGGGCACGAGCTCCTACGAGCAGTACTTC
TRBJ2-3 TRBD1 . TRBV6-5 CASSTTGGRTDTQYF TGTGCCAGCAGTACGACAGGGGGAAGGACAGATACGCAGTATTTT
TRBJ2-3 TRBD1 . TRBV7-8 CASSPMGQLATDTQYF TGTGCCAGCAGCCCCATGGGACAGCTCGCCACAGATACGCAGTATTTT
TRBJ1-2 . . TRBV18 CASSPFITGSDQWGYTF TGTGCCAGCTCACCATTTATAACAGGGAGCGACCAATGGGGCTACACCTTC
TRBJ2-7 . . TRBV6-2/TRBV6-3 CASSSRYEQYF TGTGCCAGCAGCTCCCGCTACGAGCAGTACTTC
TRBJ2-7 TRBD1 . TRBV28 CASRQSTGYEQYF TGTGCCAGCAGACAATCGACAGGGTACGAGCAGTACTTC
TRBJ1-5 . . TRBV30 CAWSTGLDQPQHF TGTGCCTGGAGCACAGGTCTGGATCAGCCCCAGCATTTT
TRBJ2-7 TRBD1 . TRBV2 CASSEAGVGTGLYEQYF TGTGCCAGCAGTGAAGCGGGGGTTGGGACAGGGCTCTACGAGCAGTACTTC
TRBJ1-5 TRBD1 . TRBV6-5 CASSLQGNSNQPQHF TGTGCCAGCAGTTTACAGGGGAATAGCAATCAGCCCCAGCATTTT
TRBJ2-3 . many TRBV30 CAWGSFVRYF TGTGCCTGGGGGTCCTTTGTTCGGTATTTT
TRBJ2-7 . . TRBV7-8 CASSEELPYEQYF TGTGCCAGCAGCGAAGAGCTTCCCTACGAGCAGTACTTC
TRBJ2-2 . . TRBV6-5 CASSYGQASTGELFF TGTGCCAGCAGTTACGGGCAGGCCAGCACCGGGGAGCTGTTTTTT
TRBJ2-7 . . TRBV28 CASSFARDNSYEQYF TGTGCCAGCAGTTTCGCACGAGACAACAGCTACGAGCAGTACTTC
TRBJ1-6 . . TRBV4-3 CASSQDPQRVTNSPLHF TGCGCCAGCAGCCAAGATCCCCAGCGGGTTACGAATTCACCCCTCCACTTT
TRBJ1-1 . few TRBV12-3/TRBV12-4 CASSTGAGTEAFF TGTGCCAGCAGTACGGGAGCAGGCACTGAAGCTTTCTTT
TRBJ2-7 TRBD1 . TRBV6-5 CASSSSTGFTSYF TGTGCCAGCAGTTCGTCGACAGGGTTTACGTCGTACTTC
TRBJ1-2 . . TRBV4-1 CASSQTGSYGYTF TGCGCCAGCAGCCAAACAGGGAGCTATGGCTACACCTTC
TRBJ2-3 TRBD1 once TRBV4-1 CASSQGETGGLTDTQYF TGCGCCAGCAGCCAGGGAGAGACAGGGGGCCTCACAGATACGCAGTATTTT
TRBJ2-7 TRBD1 . TRBV7-2 CASSLGGGRGHDEQYF TGTGCCAGCAGCTTAGGTGGGGGCAGGGGGCACGACGAGCAGTACTTC
TRBJ2-5 TRBD1 . TRBV5-1 CASSSTGGTVPETQYF TGCGCCAGCAGCTCTACAGGGGGCACGGTCCCAGAGACCCAGTACTTC
TRBJ2-7 . . TRBV7-9 CASSWTRVSDEQYF TGTGCCAGCAGCTGGACCAGGGTATCGGATGAGCAGTACTTC
TRBJ1-2 . . TRBV27 CASGTIGTPYGYTF TGTGCCAGCGGTACCATCGGGACACCATATGGCTACACCTTC
TRBJ1-5 . . TRBV5-4 CASSRGKNQPQHF TGTGCCAGCAGCAGGGGCAAGAATCAGCCCCAGCATTTT
TRBJ1-2 . few TRBV5-8 CASSLTRANYGYTF TGTGCCAGCAGCTTGACCCGGGCTAACTATGGCTACACCTTC
TRBJ2-7 TRBD1 . TRBV6-5 CASKGAGGGYEQYF TGTGCCAGCAAAGGAGCAGGGGGCGGTTACGAGCAGTACTTC
TRBJ2-1 . . TRBV5-1 CASSWGLGNEQFF TGCGCCAGCAGCTGGGGCCTAGGCAATGAGCAGTTCTTC
TRBJ2-3 . . TRBV24-1 CATGGQGLDTQYF TGTGCCACCGGGGGACAAGGTCTAGATACGCAGTATTTT
TRBJ2-2 TRBD1 . TRBV7-7 CASSPDRANTGELFF TGTGCCAGCAGCCCTGACAGGGCCAACACCGGGGAGCTGTTTTTT
TRBJ2-3 TRBD2 . TRBV7-9 CASSIERGSTDTQYF TGTGCCAGCAGCATTGAGCGGGGTAGCACAGATACGCAGTATTTT
TRBJ1-4 TRBD1 . TRBV12-3/TRBV12-4 CASSLRGPEKLFF TGTGCCAGCAGTTTGAGGGGGCCTGAAAAACTGTTTTTT
TRBJ1-2 . . TRBV18 CASSPEDGRGYTF TGTGCCAGCTCACCGGAAGATGGGCGTGGCTACACCTTC
TRBJ1-2 TRBD1 once TRBV5-6 CASSPTGVANYGYTF TGTGCCAGCAGCCCAACAGGGGTAGCTAACTATGGCTACACCTTC
TRBJ1-5 . . TRBV2 CASSEDGAYSNQPQHF TGTGCCAGCAGTGAGGATGGGGCCTATAGCAATCAGCCCCAGCATTTT